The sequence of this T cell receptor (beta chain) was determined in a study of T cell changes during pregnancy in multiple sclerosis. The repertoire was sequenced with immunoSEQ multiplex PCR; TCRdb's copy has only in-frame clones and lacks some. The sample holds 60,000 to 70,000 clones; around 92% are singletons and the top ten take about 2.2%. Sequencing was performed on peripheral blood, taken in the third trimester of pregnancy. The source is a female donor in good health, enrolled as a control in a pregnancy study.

CDR3 coding DNA: TGTGCCAGCAGTCGTCCGGGACAGGGTGCTATGAACCGGCCGTACTTC. Amino acids: CASSRPGQGAMNRPYF. The chain couples TRBV27 to TRBJ2-7; TRBD1 matches at 9 bases. This CDR3 has 16 residues. CDR1 is MNHEY and CDR2 is SMNVEV in the germline V gene (reference sequence). V trimming: 5 bases; J trimming: 12 bases; junction bases outside the gene matches: 20.